This T cell receptor beta chain derives from a study of a mutant IDH1 vaccine in newly diagnosed glioma. About the study: The study started vaccination 4-6 weeks after radiotherapy alone, or with temozolomide cycles. Treated patients were approximately 62% male, approximately 38% female, mean age approximately 42 years. Prior therapy was radiotherapy, temozolomide, or both; most received both. Study-wide results and caveats: Overall, 90% to 95% of patients had vaccine-induced immune responses.

As to time point: week 47, end of study. A single vaccine dose contained 300 ug of mutant IDH1 20-mer peptide, and topical imiquimod was used with it. Assay: immunoSEQ multiplex PCR; the TCRdb copy retains only in-frame clones and omits some. The repertoire holds 30,000 to 35,000 clones, approximately 90% seen once, with 2% to 2.5% in the top ten. CDR1 and CDR2 from the germline V gene are SGHAT and FQNNGV. This CDR3 has 16 amino acids. The ends were cut back, 1 base at V and 8 bases at J, with 18 bases in the middle. Concerning this clone itself: Its antigen remains unknown.

This sequence joins TRBV11-2 and TRBJ2-1; TRBD1 or TRBD2 may be the D gene (5 bases each). This material consisted of PBMCs, taken from a glioma patient whose treatment included an IDH1 peptide vaccine. The receptor was isolated from a man aged 40-49 years with glioma. CDR3 nucleotides: TGTGCCAGCAGCTTAGCGGGGCGTGGGAGTATCGATGAGCAGTTCTTC. Encoded protein: CASSLAGRGSIDEQFF.